A single sample is the source of the 21 T cell receptor beta chains below, sequenced in a study of PD-1 blockade in classical Hodgkin lymphoma. Libraries were prepared by immunoSEQ multiplex PCR; TCRdb keeps only in-frame clonotypes and omits some of them. Of approximately 52,000 clones listed, about two thirds are singletons. All patients experienced relapse after autologous stem cell transplantation, and brentuximab vedotin exposure was variable. The material sequenced was peripheral blood mononuclear cells (PBMCs), taken before the second cycle of nivolumab. These receptor sequences come from a human donor with classical Hodgkin lymphoma.

This rearrangement joins TRBV30 to TRBJ2-7; no firm D call. The CDR3 covers 15 residues. The V gene lost 3 bases and the J gene lost 4 bases, with 19 bases spanning the gap. Germline V gene sequence: CDR1 GTSNPN, CDR2 SVGIG (reference sequence). As DNA, the CDR3 is TGTGCCTGGAGCGAGAGCGTGACTCTAGGGTACGAGCAGTACTTC. Protein: CAWSESVTLGYEQYF.

V usage is TRBV7-6 and J usage is TRBJ2-1; 8 positions agree with TRBD2. The CDR3 loop spans 13 amino acids. Per the germline V gene, CDR1 is SGHVS and CDR2 is FNYEAQ. Unmatched junction bases numbered 7, after V lost 6 bases and J lost 9 bases. This CDR3 reads CASRSGSVGEQFF. The CDR3 nucleotides are TGTGCCAGCAGGAGCGGGAGTGTGGGTGAGCAGTTCTTC.

V gene TRBV7-9 combines with J gene TRBJ2-7, with 7 positions matching TRBD2. Germline trimming cut 5 bases from V and 2 bases from J; bases unmatched to any gene: 3. The V gene's germline CDR1 is SEHNR and CDR2 FQNEAQ (reference sequence). This CDR3 is built from 13 residues. CDR3 coding DNA: TGTGCCAGCAGCCATGGACTAGCCTACGAGCAGTACTTC. It is translated as CASSHGLAYEQYF.

Turning to this clone: This same CDR3 is encoded by further DNA sequences in the sample. The chain combines TRBV30 with TRBJ2-7, with D maybe TRBD1 (5 bases). V lost 1 base and J 1 base, leaving 5 bases between the germline ends. The CDR3 is 12 residues long. Germline CDR1 reads GTSNPN; CDR2 reads SVGIG (reference sequence). CDR3 coding DNA: TGTGCCTGGAGTGAGGGGTCCTACGAGCAGTACTTC. Translated, it gives CAWSEGSYEQYF.

This clone was seen a handful of times. The chain links TRBV6-1 to TRBJ2-7; TRBD2 matches at 7 bases. Per the germline V gene, CDR1 is MNHNS and CDR2 is SASEGT. The CDR3 consists of 15 residues. Trimming took 5 bases from V and 3 from J; bases not matched to a gene: 10. The CDR3 DNA follows: TGTGCCAGCAGTCATGGACGGGGGGTTAGCTACGAGCAGTACTTC. The encoded protein is CASSHGRGVSYEQYF.

The chain employs TRBV28 and TRBJ2-1, with D unresolved. Trimming shortened V by 5 bases and J by 10 bases, and 9 bases separated the two germline ends. The CDR3 has 11 amino acids. Germline loops: CDR1 MDHEN, CDR2 SYDVKM. The CDR3 DNA is TGTGCCAGCAGTCCCCTTCTGGAGCAGTTCTTC. This encodes CASSPLLEQFF. Drawing the rest from reference TRBV28 and TRBJ2-1, the complete variable domain is DVKVTQSSRYLVKRTGEKVFLECVQDMDHENMFWYRQDPGLGLRLIYFSYDVKMKEKGDIPEGYSVSREKKERFSLILESASTNQTSMYLCASSPLLEQFFGPGTRLTVL.

The chain links TRBV28 to TRBJ2-3; D is ambiguous. This CDR3 contains 17 residues. Germline CDR1 and CDR2: MDHEN and SYDVKM. Trimming cost V 3 bases and J 4 bases, with 20 bases left between them. CDR3 DNA: TGTGCCAGCAGTTTCCCGTCCTGGGGTAGCCTCCCAGATACGCAGTATTTT. Its translation: CASSFPSWGSLPDTQYF.

The chain joins TRBV7-2 to TRBJ1-2; no definite D call. The CDR3 runs 14 residues. Trimming stripped 1 base from V and 6 bases from J, with 12 bases between. CDR1 and CDR2 (germline): SGHTA, FQGNSA. The DNA for the CDR3 is TGTGCCAGCAGCTTAGGCCAGCTTGCGCATGGCTACACCTTC. This codes for CASSLGQLAHGYTF.

The chain recombines TRBV19 with TRBJ2-1; TRBD2 aligns across 9 bases. The junction had 13 bases not matched to a gene; V was cut back by 7 bases and J by 9 bases. Germline V gives CDR1 LNHDA, CDR2 SQIVND (reference sequence). This CDR3 spans 15 amino acids. The CDR3 region has the DNA TGTGCCAGTACTAGCCGGCGGGAGGGCCCTGGTGAGCAGTTCTTC. This sequence encodes CASTSRREGPGEQFF.

The chain's CDR3 is CASSRLAVSETQYF. For the CDR3, the DNA is TGTGCCAGCTCACGACTAGCGGTTTCTGAGACCCAGTACTTC. This sequence joins TRBV18 and TRBJ2-5; 9 bases line up with TRBD2. The CDR3 extends over 14 amino acids. Germline V lookup: CDR1 KGHSH, CDR2 LQKENI. Losses at the gene ends were 4 bases for V and 5 bases for J; bases not matched to a gene: 5.

The rearrangement joins TRBV7-8 to TRBJ2-7; no definite D call. Germline V gene sequence: CDR1 SGHVS, CDR2 FQNEAQ. The CDR3 has 17 residues. V was shortened by 3 bases and J by 2 bases, with 20 bases between the two germline ends. The CDR3 DNA reads as TGTGCCAGCAGCTTCCGGGTCACAACGTCGCTTCCCTACGAGCAGTACTTC. It specifies CASSFRVTTSLPYEQYF.

The chain carries TRBV27 and TRBJ2-6; perhaps D is TRBD1 or TRBD2 (5 bases each). The CDR3 runs to 16 residues. Per germline, CDR1 MNHEY and CDR2 SMNVEV (reference sequence). The V end was cut by 3 bases, the J end by 2 bases, with 11 bases between. The DNA for the CDR3 is TGTGCCAGCAGTTTTTTGGGGGATCCTGGGGCCAACGTCCTGACTTTC. Protein product: CASSFLGDPGANVLTF.

V and J are TRBV6-6 and TRBJ2-1; TRBD1 matches 7 bases. J gave up 6 bases and V 8 bases, and 4 bases lay outside the gene matches. This CDR3 is built from 12 residues. Germline values: CDR1 MNHNY, CDR2 SVGAGI (reference sequence). For the CDR3, the DNA is TGTGCCAGCCGAGACAGGGCCAATGAGCAGTTCTTC. This codes for CASRDRANEQFF.

This chain links TRBV19 with TRBJ2-2; D is unresolved. The CDR3 extends over 15 amino acids. Germline V CDR1 and CDR2: LNHDA, SQIVND (reference sequence). Trimming took off 5 bases at V and 2 bases at J, with 12 bases between the two ends. CDR3 DNA sequence: TGTGCCAGTAGTGCGGCAGTGATAAACACCGGGGAGCTGTTTTTT. Protein: CASSAAVINTGELFF.

The V call is TRBV30, the J call TRBJ2-1; 11 bases align to TRBD2. V shed 4 bases and J 7 bases; nucleotides not matched to a gene: 9. The CDR3 length is 15 residues. Germline V CDR1 and CDR2: GTSNPN, SVGIG (reference sequence). CDR3 residues: CAWNFLAGGKNEQFF. The CDR3 bases are TGTGCCTGGAACTTCCTAGCGGGAGGAAAGAATGAGCAGTTCTTC.

V gene TRBV19 combines with J gene TRBJ2-5; 11 nucleotides align to TRBD2. The V and J ends lost 6 bases and 7 bases, in that order; junction bases with no gene match: 10. This CDR3 spans 15 amino acids. Germline CDR1 LNHDA, CDR2 SQIVND (reference sequence). The CDR3 nucleotides read TGTGCCAGTAGAACACGACTAGCGGGATATGGGACCCAGTACTTC. This gives the protein CASRTRLAGYGTQYF.

CDR3 in amino acids: CASSQGQGAGETQYF. CDR3 nucleotide sequence: TGTGCCAGCAGTCAGGGACAGGGGGCAGGGGAGACCCAGTACTTC. V gene TRBV2 combines with J gene TRBJ2-5; 12 bases fit TRBD1. CDR3 length: 15 amino acids. Trimming cost V 5 bases and J 5 bases; bases outside gene matches: 6. In germline, CDR1 is SNHLY, CDR2 FYNNEI.

This clone was picked up a small number of times. The chain uses TRBV7-2 and TRBJ2-3, with D perhaps TRBD2 (5 bases). Between the trimmed V and J ends, which lost 7 bases and 6 bases, there was a span of 17 bases. Germline V gene sequence: CDR1 SGHTA, CDR2 FQGNSA. This CDR3 spans 14 amino acids. This chain's CDR3 is CASNKGGPSDTQYF. DNA for the CDR3: TGTGCCAGCAATAAGGGCGGGCCCTCGGATACGCAGTATTTT.

A single count supports this clone. The chain recombines TRBV28 with TRBJ2-1; D not resolved. The CDR3 extends over 16 amino acids. Germline values: CDR1 MDHEN, CDR2 SYDVKM. Trimming removed 3 bases from V and 0 bases from J, with 12 bases in between. The CDR3 spells CASSFLDAVSYNEQFF. CDR3 DNA: TGTGCCAGCAGTTTCTTAGATGCAGTCTCCTACAATGAGCAGTTCTTC.

The V gene is TRBV5-6, the J gene TRBJ2-5; no reliable D call. Per the germline V gene, CDR1 is SGHDT and CDR2 is YYEEEE. The ends were cut back, 0 bases at V and 1 base at J, with 7 bases in the middle. This CDR3 has 14 residues. CDR3 protein: CASSLAGSQETQYF. The CDR3 DNA sequence: TGTGCCAGCAGCTTGGCCGGCAGCCAAGAGACCCAGTACTTC.

J is TRBJ1-2 and V is TRBV7-2, with a tentative D call TRBD1 (6 bases). Trimming left V 7 bases short and J 4 bases short, with 22 bases between. The V gene's germline CDR1 is SGHTA and CDR2 FQGNSA. The CDR3 length is 16 residues. The CDR3 bases are TGTGCCAGCACGGACAGACCTCCAGTGGGGCTCTATGGCTACACCTTC. It is translated as CASTDRPPVGLYGYTF. Complete variable domain (other parts from reference TRBV7-2 and TRBJ1-2): GAGVSQSPSNKVTEKGKDVELRCDPISGHTALYWYRQSLGQGLEFLIYFQGNSAPDKSGLPSDRFSAERTGGSVSTLTIQRTQQEDSAVYLCASTDRPPVGLYGYTFGSGTRLTVV.